This T cell receptor beta chain is drawn from a study of Graves' ophthalmopathy and Graves' hyperthyroidism. Study-wide results and limits: The model forecast ophthalmopathy progression, reaching over 70% sensitivity and around 73% specificity. The majority of expanded thyroid clonotypes above 0.001 frequency also occurred in blood.

This clonotype occurred a few times. Its antigen is not identified. Other autoimmune diseases, uncontrolled infections, pregnancy and lactation each led to patient exclusion. The PBMCs had their origin in 10 ml of fresh peripheral blood. CDR3 regions of TCR beta were amplified from RNA transcripts. RT-PCR with HTBI primers came first, then second-round multiplex PCR. TCRdb fed the multiplex PCR reads into MiXCR, producing one record per CDR3 protein. The repertoire has 740,000 or so distinct CDR3 sequences, roughly two fifths of them found once; the top ten carry about 40%. CDR1 and CDR2 from the germline V gene are SGHAT and FQNNGV. The CDR3 is 17 amino acids. Trimming removed 1 base from V and 5 bases from J; junction bases left unmatched: 11.

The specimen sequenced was peripheral blood. This receptor was taken from an adult man with Graves' ophthalmopathy. The chain carries TRBV11-2 and TRBJ2-5, with 9 bases matching TRBD2. The CDR3 DNA is TGTGCCAGCAGCTTAGGGGCGGGGGGGCCAGGCCGCGAGACCCAGTACTTC. It yields the protein CASSLGAGGPGRETQYF.